This T cell receptor (beta chain) was sequenced for a study of STAT3 mutations in large granular lymphocyte leukemia. Germline CDR1 is SGHDN and CDR2 is FVKESK. CDR3 length: 14 amino acids. V trimming: 3 bases; J trimming: 6 bases; junction bases outside the gene matches: 5. Study observations and caveats: In T-cell large granular lymphocyte leukemia, about half of patients showed multiple immunodominant subclonotypes. Samples missed the first appearance of the clone.

Sequenced by immunoSEQ multiplex PCR; TCRdb stores in-frame clones only, minus some. The sample consists of roughly 40,000 clones, roughly 81% of them appearing once. A remark on this clone: Its target is not known.

This clonotype was sampled from a human donor with T large granular lymphocyte leukemia. Some clones in this sample may be carry-over from other donors' samples. Material: PBMCs. J is TRBJ2-1 and V is TRBV14, with 7 positions matching TRBD2. CDR3 in amino acids: CASSQDTSVNEQFF. The CDR3 DNA follows: TGTGCCAGCAGCCAGGACACTAGCGTCAATGAGCAGTTCTTC.